The sequence of this TCR beta chain was determined in a study of cytomegalovirus exposure and HLA in healthy donors. Study-level information: Findings of an earlier analysis included some 110 million unique TCR beta sequences from 200 million or so T cells. The study, taken as a whole, reports: Later analysis placed DRB1 highest and HLA-C lowest in TCR association rates, which differed by HLA locus. The authors assumed roughly uniform sequencing depth across donors for presence/absence analyses. An analysis that came later showed most CMV-associated TCR beta chains appearing HLA-restricted.

To note about this clone: The antigen remains undetermined.

The germline V gene has CDR1 SQVTM and CDR2 ANQGSEA. The V gene lost 5 bases and the J gene lost 1 base, with 8 bases spanning the gap. This CDR3 comprises 12 residues. Primers: 60 Vbeta forward and 13 Jbeta reverse. Produced via immunoSEQ multiplex PCR; TCRdb's table is partial and in-frame only. In the table there are 100,000 to 150,000 clones, 83% of which are singletons. The material sequenced was PBMCs. This receptor was obtained from a girl aged 2 to 10 in good health and CMV-seronegative. The chain has TRBV29-1 and TRBJ1-1, with unresolved D. The CDR3 DNA reads as TGCAGCGTTAATGAAGCGAACACTGAAGCTTTCTTT. Translated, it gives CSVNEANTEAFF. The complete variable domain, with remaining parts taken from reference TRBV29-1 and TRBJ1-1, reads SAVISQKPSRDICQRGTSLTIQCQVDSQVTMMFWYRQQPGQSLTLIATANQGSEATYESGFVIDKFPISRPNLTFSTLTVSNMSPEDSSIYLCSVNEANTEAFFGQGTRLTVV.